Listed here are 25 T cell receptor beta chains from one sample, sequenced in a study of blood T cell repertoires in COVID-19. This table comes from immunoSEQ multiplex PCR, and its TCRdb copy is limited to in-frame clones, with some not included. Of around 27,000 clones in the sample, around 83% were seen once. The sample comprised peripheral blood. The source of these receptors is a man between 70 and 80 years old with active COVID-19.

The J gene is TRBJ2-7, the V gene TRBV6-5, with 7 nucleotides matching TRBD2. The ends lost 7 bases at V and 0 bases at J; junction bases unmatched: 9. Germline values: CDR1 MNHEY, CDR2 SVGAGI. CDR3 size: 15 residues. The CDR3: CASTQGASGSYEQYF. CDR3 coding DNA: TGTGCCAGCACCCAAGGGGCTAGCGGCTCCTACGAGCAGTACTTC.

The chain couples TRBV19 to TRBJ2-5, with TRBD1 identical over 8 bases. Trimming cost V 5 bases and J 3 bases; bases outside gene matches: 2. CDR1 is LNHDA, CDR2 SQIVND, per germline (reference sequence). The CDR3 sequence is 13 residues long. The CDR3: CASSSGGEETQYF. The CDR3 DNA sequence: TGTGCCAGTAGTTCAGGGGGCGAAGAGACCCAGTACTTC.

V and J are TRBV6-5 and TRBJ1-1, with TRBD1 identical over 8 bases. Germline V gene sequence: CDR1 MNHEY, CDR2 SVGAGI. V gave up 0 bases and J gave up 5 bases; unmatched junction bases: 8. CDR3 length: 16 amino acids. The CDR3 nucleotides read TGTGCCAGCAGTTACTCGAGTACAGGGGGGTGGACTGAAGCTTTCTTT. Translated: CASSYSSTGGWTEAFF.

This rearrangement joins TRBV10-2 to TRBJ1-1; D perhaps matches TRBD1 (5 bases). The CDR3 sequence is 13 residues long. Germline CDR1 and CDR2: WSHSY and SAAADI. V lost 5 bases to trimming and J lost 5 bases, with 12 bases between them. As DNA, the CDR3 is TGCGCCAGCAGTCAATCCCGGGGGACTGAAGCTTTCTTT. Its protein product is CASSQSRGTEAFF.

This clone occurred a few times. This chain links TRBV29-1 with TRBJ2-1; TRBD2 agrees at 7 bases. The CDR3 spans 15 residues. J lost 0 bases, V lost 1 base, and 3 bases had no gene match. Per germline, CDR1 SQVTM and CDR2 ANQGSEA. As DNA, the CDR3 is TGCAGCGTTGAAGGGTGGACTAGCTCCTACAATGAGCAGTTCTTC. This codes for CSVEGWTSSYNEQFF.

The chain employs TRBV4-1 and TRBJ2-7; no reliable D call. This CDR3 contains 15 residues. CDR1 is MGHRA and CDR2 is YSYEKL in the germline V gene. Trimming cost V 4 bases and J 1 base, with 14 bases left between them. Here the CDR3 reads CASSPRPGTSYEQYF. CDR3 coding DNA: TGCGCCAGCAGCCCCCGTCCAGGAACTTCCTACGAGCAGTACTTC.

The CDR3 coding sequence is TGTGCCACCAGTGATGGTCCCCGTGGGAGGCCAGAGGAAAAACTGTTTTTT. Residues: CATSDGPRGRPEEKLFF. This chain connects TRBV24-1 to TRBJ1-4; D not certain. This CDR3 is built from 17 residues. V lost 3 bases to trimming and J lost 8 bases, with 21 bases between them. Per germline, CDR1 KGHDR and CDR2 SFDVKD.

For the CDR3, the DNA is TGTGCCAGCAGCGAGGGATTTAGCGGGGCGAAGACCCAGTACTTC. Residues: CASSEGFSGAKTQYF. The V gene is TRBV5-4, the J gene TRBJ2-5, with 8 nucleotides matching TRBD2. Trimming took 4 bases from V and 6 from J; bases not matched to a gene: 11. Looked up from germline, CDR1 is SGHNT and CDR2 is YYREEE (reference sequence). This CDR3 has 15 residues.

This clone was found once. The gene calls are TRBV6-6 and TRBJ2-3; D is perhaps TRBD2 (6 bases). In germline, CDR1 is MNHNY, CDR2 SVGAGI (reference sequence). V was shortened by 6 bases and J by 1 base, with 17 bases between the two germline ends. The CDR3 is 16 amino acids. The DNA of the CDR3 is TGTGCCAGCAGCTTACTCGGTAGGGAGGGCACAGATACGCAGTATTTT. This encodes CASSLLGREGTDTQYF.

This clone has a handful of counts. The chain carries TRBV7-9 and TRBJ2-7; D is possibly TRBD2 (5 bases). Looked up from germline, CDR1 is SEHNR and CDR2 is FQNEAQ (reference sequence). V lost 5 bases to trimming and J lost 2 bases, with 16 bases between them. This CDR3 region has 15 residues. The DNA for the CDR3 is TGTGCCAGCAGCGGCCGGCGGACTGCGGCCTACGAGCAGTACTTC. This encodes CASSGRRTAAYEQYF.

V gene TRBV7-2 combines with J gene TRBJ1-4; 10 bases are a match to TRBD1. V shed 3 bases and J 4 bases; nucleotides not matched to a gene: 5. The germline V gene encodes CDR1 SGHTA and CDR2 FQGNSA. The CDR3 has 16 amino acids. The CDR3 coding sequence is TGTGCCAGCAGCTTTAGACAGGGGGCTGTTAATGAAAAACTGTTTTTT. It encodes CASSFRQGAVNEKLFF. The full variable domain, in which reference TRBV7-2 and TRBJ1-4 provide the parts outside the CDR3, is GAGVSQSPSNKVTEKGKDVELRCDPISGHTALYWYRQSLGQGLEFLIYFQGNSAPDKSGLPSDRFSAERTGGSVSTLTIQRTQQEDSAVYLCASSFRQGAVNEKLFFGSGTQLSVL.

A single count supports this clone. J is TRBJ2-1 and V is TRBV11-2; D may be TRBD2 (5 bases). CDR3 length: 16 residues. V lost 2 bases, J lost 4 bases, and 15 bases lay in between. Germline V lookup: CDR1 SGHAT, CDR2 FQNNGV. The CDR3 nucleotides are TGTGCCAGCAGCTTAAGAAAGCCTAGCCCTTACAATGAGCAGTTCTTC. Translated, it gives CASSLRKPSPYNEQFF.

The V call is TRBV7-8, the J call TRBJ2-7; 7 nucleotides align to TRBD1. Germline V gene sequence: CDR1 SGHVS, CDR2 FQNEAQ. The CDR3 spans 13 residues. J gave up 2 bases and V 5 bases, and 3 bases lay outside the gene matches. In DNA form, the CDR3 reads TGTGCCAGCAGCAGGGACAGACCCTACGAGCAGTACTTC. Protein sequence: CASSRDRPYEQYF.

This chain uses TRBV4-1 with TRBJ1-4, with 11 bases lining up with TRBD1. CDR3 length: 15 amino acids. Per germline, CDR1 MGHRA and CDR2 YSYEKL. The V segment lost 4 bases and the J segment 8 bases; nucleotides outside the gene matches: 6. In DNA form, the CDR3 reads TGCGCCAGCAGCCCCCGGGGACAGGGGGACGAAAAACTGTTTTTT. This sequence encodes CASSPRGQGDEKLFF.

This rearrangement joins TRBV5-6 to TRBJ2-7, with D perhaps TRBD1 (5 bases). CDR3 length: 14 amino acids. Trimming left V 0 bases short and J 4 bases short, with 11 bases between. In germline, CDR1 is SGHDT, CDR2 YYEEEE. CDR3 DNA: TGTGCCAGCAGCTTGGGACCGGACAAATACGAGCAGTACTTC. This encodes CASSLGPDKYEQYF.

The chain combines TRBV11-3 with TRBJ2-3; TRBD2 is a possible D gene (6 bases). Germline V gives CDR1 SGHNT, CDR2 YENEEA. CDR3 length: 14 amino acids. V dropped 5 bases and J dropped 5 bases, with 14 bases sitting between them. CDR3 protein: CASSPGLSGDTQYF. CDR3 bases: TGTGCCAGCAGCCCGGGACTGAGCGGAGATACGCAGTATTTT.

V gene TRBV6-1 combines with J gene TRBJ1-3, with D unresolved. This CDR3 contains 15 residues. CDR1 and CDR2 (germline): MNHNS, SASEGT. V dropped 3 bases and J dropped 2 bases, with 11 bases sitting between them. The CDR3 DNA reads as TGTGCCAGCAGTGAGAGGGCATTAGCTGGAAACACCATATATTTT. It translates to CASSERALAGNTIYF.

In DNA, the CDR3 is TGCGCCAGCAGCACCGGACTAGCGGGAGATGTTGATACGCAGTATTTT. It is translated as CASSTGLAGDVDTQYF. The chain is built from TRBV5-1 and TRBJ2-3, with 13 bases identical to TRBD2. The germline gives CDR1 SGHRS, CDR2 YFSETQ. The CDR3 is 16 residues long. V was pared by 4 bases and J by 6 bases, with 8 bases of the junction left unmatched.

The chain's CDR3 is CASSQDAEASGSYEQYF. In nucleotides, the CDR3 is TGTGCCAGCAGCCAAGATGCGGAGGCTAGCGGCTCCTACGAGCAGTACTTC. V is TRBV4-2 and J is TRBJ2-7, with 7 bases aligning to TRBD2. The CDR3 runs to 17 residues. V lost 0 bases, J lost 0 bases, and 8 bases stayed unmatched. The germline CDR1 and CDR2 sequences are LGHNA and YNFKEQ.

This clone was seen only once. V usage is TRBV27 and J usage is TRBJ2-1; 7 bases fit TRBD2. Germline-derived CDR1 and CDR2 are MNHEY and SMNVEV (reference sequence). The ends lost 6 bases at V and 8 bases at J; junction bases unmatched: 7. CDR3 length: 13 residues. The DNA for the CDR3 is TGTGCCAGCAGCCCGACTAGCCAAGATGAGCAGTTCTTC. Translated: CASSPTSQDEQFF.

CDR3 in amino acids: CASSPAGQGTYGYTF. CDR3 coding DNA: TGTGCCAGCAGCCCAGCGGGACAGGGGACCTATGGCTACACCTTC. The V call is TRBV7-2, the J call TRBJ1-2; 10 bases align to TRBD1. The germline V gene has CDR1 SGHTA and CDR2 FQGNSA. With V trimmed by 5 bases and J by 4 bases, 7 bases remained unmatched. The CDR3 length is 15 residues.

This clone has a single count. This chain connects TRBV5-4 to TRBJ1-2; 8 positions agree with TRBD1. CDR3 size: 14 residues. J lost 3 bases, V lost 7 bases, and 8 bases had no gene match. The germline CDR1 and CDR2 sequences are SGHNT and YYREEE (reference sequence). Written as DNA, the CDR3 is TGTGCCAGCTCCGGCCGGACAGGGTACTATGGCTACACCTTC. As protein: CASSGRTGYYGYTF.

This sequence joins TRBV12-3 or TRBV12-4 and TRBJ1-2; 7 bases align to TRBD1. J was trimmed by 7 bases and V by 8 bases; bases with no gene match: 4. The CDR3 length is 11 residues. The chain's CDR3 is CASRDSRGYTF. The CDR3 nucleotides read TGTGCCAGCCGGGACAGCCGTGGCTACACCTTC.

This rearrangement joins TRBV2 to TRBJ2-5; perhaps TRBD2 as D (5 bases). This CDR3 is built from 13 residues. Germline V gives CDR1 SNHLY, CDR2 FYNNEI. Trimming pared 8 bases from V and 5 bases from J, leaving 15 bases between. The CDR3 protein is CASAGIVRETQYF. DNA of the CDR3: TGTGCCAGCGCGGGCATCGTACGCGAGACCCAGTACTTC.

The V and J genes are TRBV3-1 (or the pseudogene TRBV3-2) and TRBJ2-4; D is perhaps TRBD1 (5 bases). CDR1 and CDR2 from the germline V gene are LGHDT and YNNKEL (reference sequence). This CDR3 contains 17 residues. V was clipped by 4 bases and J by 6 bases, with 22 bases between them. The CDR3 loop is CASSPQQSSGPANIQYF. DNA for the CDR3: TGTGCCAGCAGCCCCCAACAATCCTCAGGGCCGGCAAACATTCAGTACTTC.